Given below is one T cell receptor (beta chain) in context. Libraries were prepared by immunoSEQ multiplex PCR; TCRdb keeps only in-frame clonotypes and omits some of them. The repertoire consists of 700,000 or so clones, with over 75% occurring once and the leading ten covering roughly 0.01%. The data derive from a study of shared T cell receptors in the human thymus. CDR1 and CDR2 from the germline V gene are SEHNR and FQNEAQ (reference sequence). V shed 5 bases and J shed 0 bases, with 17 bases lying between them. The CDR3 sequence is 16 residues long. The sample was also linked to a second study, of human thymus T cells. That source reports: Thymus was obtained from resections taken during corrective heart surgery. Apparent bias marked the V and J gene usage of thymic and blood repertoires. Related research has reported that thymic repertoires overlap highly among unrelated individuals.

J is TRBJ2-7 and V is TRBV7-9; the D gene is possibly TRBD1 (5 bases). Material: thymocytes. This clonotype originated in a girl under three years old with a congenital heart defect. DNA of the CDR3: TGTGCCAGCAGCCGAACCCCGACAGAGAGCTCCTACGAGCAGTACTTC. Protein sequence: CASSRTPTESSYEQYF. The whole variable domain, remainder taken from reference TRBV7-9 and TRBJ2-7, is DTGVSQNPRHKITKRGQNVTFRCDPISEHNRLYWYRQTLGQGPEFLTYFQNEAQLEKSRLLSDRFSAERPKGSFSTLEIQRTEQGDSAMYLCASSRTPTESSYEQYFGPGTRLTVT.